The rows below give T cell receptor beta chains drawn from one sample of a study of OX40 agonist ivuxolimab in advanced cancers. Some clones are missing from TCRdb's copy, which holds only in-frame ones; the method was immunoSEQ multiplex PCR. Of approximately 72,000 clones in the sample, 88% were seen once. The sequencing used CD4+ or CD8+ T cells sorted from blood, collected in a trial of the OX40 agonist ivuxolimab. All receptors derive from an adult with an advanced solid tumor such as melanoma, head and neck, liver or kidney cancer. Both conserved end residues are part of each CDR3. Fields, in order: clone size, J gene, D gene, V gene, CDR3 protein, CDR3 DNA. The D gene is left open where the match is weak. Only part of the rows carry a size: once, few, many, or a class if the clone is expanded.

>NA|TRBJ1-4|NA|TRBV5-1
CASSLDTNYEKLFF
TGCGCCAGCAGCCTTGACACGAACTATGAAAAACTGTTTTTT
>NA|TRBJ1-6|NA|TRBV6-5
CASSETAWNSPLHF
TGTGCCAGCAGTGAAACGGCCTGGAATTCACCCCTCCACTTT
>NA|TRBJ2-5|TRBD2|TRBV7-3
CASSPGFGRAKGIETQYF
TGTGCCAGCAGCCCCGGATTCGGGAGGGCAAAGGGGATAGAGACCCAGTACTTC
>NA|TRBJ2-1|TRBD2|TRBV18
CASSPPGLAGGSYNEQFF
TGTGCCAGCTCACCACCGGGACTAGCGGGAGGGTCCTACAATGAGCAGTTCTTC
>NA|TRBJ1-2|NA|TRBV6-5
CATGAGWEYGYTF
TGTGCCACCGGGGCAGGGTGGGAGTATGGCTACACCTTC
>NA|TRBJ2-7|TRBD2|TRBV7-2
CASSRSWGGRSEQYF
TGTGCCAGCAGCCGCAGTTGGGGCGGGAGGAGTGAGCAGTACTTC
>NA|TRBJ2-7|NA|TRBV7-2
CASSPVGTGEQYF
TGTGCCAGCAGCCCAGTCGGGACGGGCGAGCAGTACTTC
>many|TRBJ2-7|NA|TRBV29-1
CSVELGVSYEQYF
TGCAGCGTTGAGCTGGGGGTCTCCTACGAGCAGTACTTC
>once|TRBJ1-1|NA|TRBV5-4
CASQDSRNTEAFF
TGTGCCAGCCAAGACAGCAGGAACACTGAAGCTTTCTTT
>NA|TRBJ2-2|NA|TRBV7-3
CASSPPGPSDTGELFF
TGTGCCAGCAGCCCTCCAGGGCCCTCGGACACCGGGGAGCTGTTTTTT
>NA|TRBJ2-2|TRBD2|TRBV11-2
CASSLGGLAGKTTGELFF
TGTGCCAGCAGCTTAGGTGGACTAGCGGGGAAAACCACCGGGGAGCTGTTTTTT
>NA|TRBJ2-7|NA|TRBV7-8
CASSPRWLGGEQYF
TGTGCCAGCAGCCCCAGGTGGTTAGGGGGTGAGCAGTACTTC
>NA|TRBJ2-7|TRBD1|TRBV27
CASSSPDRAYEQYF
TGTGCCAGCAGTTCCCCCGACAGGGCCTACGAGCAGTACTTC
>NA|TRBJ2-1|TRBD2|TRBV4-1
CASSQPSGYGAYNEQFF
TGCGCCAGCAGCCAGCCTAGCGGCTATGGGGCTTACAATGAGCAGTTCTTC
>NA|TRBJ1-4|NA|TRBV6-5
CASSSGEGNEKLFF
TGTGCCAGCAGTTCAGGGGAGGGAAATGAAAAACTGTTTTTT
>NA|TRBJ2-1|TRBD1|TRBV5-5
CASSQKGQGAQGEQFF
TGTGCCAGCAGCCAAAAGGGACAGGGGGCGCAGGGTGAGCAGTTCTTC
>NA|TRBJ1-2|NA|TRBV15
CATSRDSGNTNYGYTF
TGTGCCACCAGCAGAGATAGCGGAAATACTAACTATGGCTACACCTTC
>NA|TRBJ1-3|NA|TRBV15
CATSRDRSSGNTIYF
TGTGCCACCAGCAGAGACAGGAGCTCTGGAAACACCATATATTTT
>NA|TRBJ2-7|NA|TRBV25-1
CASHGTLGTYEQYF
TGTGCCAGCCACGGGACACTGGGAACCTACGAGCAGTACTTC
>NA|TRBJ1-3|NA|TRBV7-9
CASSPTAGAGNTIYF
TGTGCCAGCAGCCCCACCGCAGGGGCTGGAAACACCATATATTTT
>NA|TRBJ2-3|TRBD2|TRBV14
CASSRPGGFTDTQYF
TGTGCCAGCAGCCGGCCGGGGGGGTTCACAGATACGCAGTATTTT
>NA|TRBJ1-6|NA|TRBV6-1
CATHGSSYNSPLHF
TGTGCCACGCACGGGAGCTCCTATAATTCACCCCTCCACTTT
>NA|TRBJ2-3|TRBD1|TRBV18
CASSPRTGDKDTQYF
TGTGCCAGCTCACCGAGGACAGGGGATAAGGATACGCAGTATTTT
>NA|TRBJ2-1|NA|TRBV7-3
CASSLLPSSYNEQFF
TGTGCCAGCAGCTTATTGCCCAGCTCCTACAATGAGCAGTTCTTC
>NA|TRBJ2-1|TRBD2|TRBV11-3
CASSKGLAGYNEQFF
TGTGCCAGCAGCAAGGGACTAGCGGGGTACAATGAGCAGTTCTTC
>NA|TRBJ2-5|NA|TRBV5-4
CASSRGGQNQNKETQYF
TGTGCCAGCAGCCGCGGGGGACAGAACCAAAATAAAGAGACCCAGTACTTC
>NA|TRBJ2-1|NA|TRBV5-4
CASSLDRPTHNEQFF
TGTGCCAGCAGCTTAGACAGACCCACCCACAATGAGCAGTTCTTC
>NA|TRBJ2-3|NA|TRBV27
CASSLLRTDTQYF
TGTGCCAGCAGTCTACTTCGCACAGATACGCAGTATTTT
>NA|TRBJ2-6|NA|TRBV5-1
CASSLTGISGANVLTF
TGCGCCAGCAGCCTGACAGGTATCTCTGGGGCCAACGTCCTGACTTTC
>NA|TRBJ1-1|NA|TRBV28
CASTPPGSRTEAFF
TGTGCCAGCACCCCCCCGGGGTCGAGGACTGAAGCTTTCTTT
>NA|TRBJ2-7|TRBD1|TRBV5-1
CASSWGQHSYEQYF
TGCGCCAGCAGCTGGGGACAGCACTCCTACGAGCAGTACTTC
>NA|TRBJ2-7|NA|TRBV7-2
CASSLTGYEQYF
TGTGCCAGCAGCTTAACGGGATACGAGCAGTACTTC
>NA|TRBJ1-3|TRBD1|TRBV6-1
CASSQTGAGNTIYF
TGTGCCAGCAGTCAGACAGGGGCTGGAAACACCATATATTTT
>once|TRBJ2-5|NA|TRBV11-3
CASSLGRGGTQYF
TGTGCCAGCAGCTTAGGCAGGGGGGGGACCCAGTACTTC
>NA|TRBJ1-1|NA|TRBV4-3
CASSHLGGPRNTEAFF
TGCGCCAGCAGCCATTTAGGGGGACCGCGAAACACTGAAGCTTTCTTT
>NA|TRBJ1-5|NA|TRBV7-2
CASSSRQNNQPQHF
TGTGCCAGCAGTTCCCGACAGAACAATCAGCCCCAGCATTTT
>NA|TRBJ1-1|NA|TRBV12-5
CASGLTGTGVAFF
TGTGCTAGTGGTTTGACCGGGACTGGGGTAGCTTTCTTT